Shown below are 18 T cell receptor beta chains from a single sample sequenced in a study of response to subunit inactivated influenza vaccine. TCRdb re-called the RT-PCR reads with MiXCR, one entry per CDR3 protein. The profile shows under 850,000 distinct CDR3 sequences, about a fifth of them singletons. The sequencing used PBMCs from blood, collected more than 4 days after vaccination. The receptor set was obtained from a man over 45 who received an inactivated influenza vaccine.

Regarding this clonotype: A much larger clone lies a single base off, so this may be a read error. J is TRBJ2-2 and V is TRBV5-1; D gene uncertain. V was pared by 1 base and J by 0 bases, with 7 bases between. This CDR3 comprises 15 residues. Per the germline V gene, CDR1 is SGHRS and CDR2 is YFSETQ. The CDR3 nucleotides are TGCGCCAGCAGCTTGAGCAGCGCGAACACCGGGGAGCTGTTTTTT. Protein sequence: CASSLSSANTGELFF.

The chain employs TRBV12-3 or TRBV12-4 and TRBJ1-5; D unresolved. The CDR3 consists of 13 residues. The V end was cut by 6 bases, the J end by 4 bases, with 10 bases between. This chain's CDR3 is CASSATKNQPQHF. In DNA, the CDR3 is TGTGCCAGCAGCGCTACTAAGAATCAGCCCCAGCATTTT.

V usage is TRBV7-9 and J usage is TRBJ1-2; 7 positions match TRBD1. After removal of 5 bases from V and 5 bases from J, the junction contained 8 bases not matched to a gene. This CDR3 spans 14 amino acids. In germline, CDR1 is SEHNR, CDR2 FQNEAQ (reference sequence). The CDR3 loop is CASSQGGLPYGYTF. Here the CDR3 DNA reads TGTGCCAGCAGCCAGGGGGGGTTACCATATGGCTACACCTTC.

This clonotype was seen many times. The chain uses TRBV20-1 and TRBJ1-2; D is perhaps TRBD1 (5 bases). The CDR3 runs 13 residues. Looked up from germline, CDR1 is DFQATT and CDR2 is SNEGSKA (reference sequence). V lost 2 bases and J lost 4, with 11 bases in between. CDR3 sequence: CSARPDNSYGYTF. Here the CDR3 DNA reads TGCAGTGCTAGACCGGACAACTCCTATGGCTACACCTTC.

This clonotype was detected only a few times. The gene calls are TRBV15 and TRBJ2-3, with a weak D call TRBD1 (6 bases). The CDR3 contains 16 residues. The germline V and J ends were trimmed by 0 bases and 2 bases, with 12 bases remaining between them. From germline, CDR1 is LNHNV and CDR2 YYDKDF (reference sequence). The CDR3, as DNA: TGTGCCACCAGCAGAGATTTGAGGGGGACCACAGATACGCAGTATTTT. Protein product: CATSRDLRGTTDTQYF.

This clonotype was observed a handful of times. The V and J genes are TRBV6-2 or TRBV6-3 and TRBJ2-7; D remains unclear. Trimming pared 2 bases from V and 0 bases from J, leaving 11 bases between. The germline CDR1 and CDR2 sequences are MNHEY and SVGEGT. The CDR3 spans 15 residues. CDR3 DNA: TGTGCCAGCAGTTACCGGGCACCAAGCTCCTACGAGCAGTACTTC. It translates to CASSYRAPSSYEQYF.

This clonotype was found a few times. The genes are TRBV20-1 and TRBJ2-7, with 9 nucleotides matching TRBD1. V was pared by 4 bases and J by 4 bases, with 8 bases of the junction left unmatched. The CDR3 is made up of 14 amino acids. The germline V gene has CDR1 DFQATT and CDR2 SNEGSKA (reference sequence). This chain's CDR3 is CSANGGTGTYEQYF. The DNA of the CDR3 is TGCAGTGCTAATGGGGGGACAGGGACTTACGAGCAGTACTTC.

The chain is built from TRBV5-1 and TRBJ2-1, with D perhaps TRBD1 (6 bases). V gave up 0 bases and J gave up 6 bases, with 16 bases separating them. Per the germline V gene, CDR1 is SGHRS and CDR2 is YFSETQ. The CDR3 extends over 16 amino acids. Here the CDR3 DNA reads TGCGCCAGCAGCTTGGAGTTGGGGGCTATATCCAATGAGCAGTTCTTC. It encodes CASSLELGAISNEQFF.

The J gene is TRBJ2-2, the V gene TRBV20-1; D not certain. The V end lost 7 bases, the J end lost 1 base, and 7 bases lay between the germline ends. The CDR3 loop spans 12 amino acids. Germline V CDR1 and CDR2: DFQATT, SNEGSKA (reference sequence). The CDR3 DNA follows: TGCAGTGTGGCTCAGAACACCGGGGAGCTGTTTTTT. Translating gives CSVAQNTGELFF.

CDR3 DNA: TGTGCCAGCAGCCGTGGGGCGGTTGGCCAAGAGACCCAGTACTTC. This gives the protein CASSRGAVGQETQYF. This chain joins TRBV7-2 and TRBJ2-5; TRBD1 is a possible D gene (5 bases). Trimming stripped 5 bases from V and 1 base from J, with 14 bases between. Per the germline V gene, CDR1 is SGHTA and CDR2 is FQGNSA. The CDR3 extends over 15 amino acids.

There are many counts of this clonotype. The chain has TRBV6-5 and TRBJ1-5; D is uncertain. The CDR3 has 15 amino acids. CDR1 is MNHEY, CDR2 SVGAGI, per germline. V was shortened by 4 bases and J by 2 bases, with 12 bases between the two germline ends. CDR3 nucleotide sequence: TGTGCCAGCAGTTTTATCGGTGAAGGCAATCAGCCCCAGCATTTT. Amino acids: CASSFIGEGNQPQHF.

This chain uses TRBV7-4 with TRBJ1-4, with D maybe TRBD1 (5 bases). CDR3 size: 16 residues. Trimming took off 5 bases at V and 5 bases at J, with 18 bases between the two ends. Germline V lookup: CDR1 SGHVT, CDR2 SQSDAQ. The CDR3 here is CASSDPGPILNEKLFF. DNA for the CDR3: TGTGCCAGCAGCGATCCGGGGCCAATTTTAAATGAAAAACTGTTTTTT.

The chain couples TRBV11-2 to TRBJ2-7; TRBD2 aligns across 13 bases. The CDR3 is made up of 18 amino acids. CDR1 and CDR2 from the germline V gene are SGHAT and FQNNGV. J lost 3 bases, V lost 1 base, and 9 bases had no gene match. The CDR3 region is CASSLVRLAGGRGYEQYF. CDR3 sequence (DNA): TGTGCCAGCAGCTTAGTCCGACTAGCGGGAGGTAGGGGCTACGAGCAGTACTTC.

The chain has TRBV7-2 and TRBJ2-2; D might be TRBD1 or TRBD2, each matching 5 bases. Trimming removed 5 bases from V and 5 bases from J, with 15 bases in between. Germline assignment: CDR1 SGHTA and CDR2 FQGNSA. CDR3 length: 15 residues. The CDR3 region has the DNA TGTGCCAGCAGCCCGGGCCGGGGCGATACCGGGGAGCTGTTTTTT. Translated, it gives CASSPGRGDTGELFF.

The chain links TRBV7-8 to TRBJ2-1, with 7 bases aligning to TRBD2. This CDR3 is built from 16 residues. The V and J ends lost 5 bases and 3 bases, in that order; junction bases with no gene match: 10. CDR1 and CDR2 from the germline V gene are SGHVS and FQNEAQ. CDR3 in DNA: TGTGCCAGCAGCCCCTCGACTAGCCTCCTCTACAATGAGCAGTTCTTC. Translation: CASSPSTSLLYNEQFF.

The chain recombines TRBV5-1 with TRBJ2-1; D gene unclear. The germline V and J ends were trimmed by 0 bases and 0 bases, with 10 bases remaining between them. In germline, CDR1 is SGHRS, CDR2 YFSETQ. The CDR3 runs to 16 residues. DNA of the CDR3: TGCGCCAGCAGCTTGGAGGCAGTGAGCTCCTACAATGAGCAGTTCTTC. It is translated as CASSLEAVSSYNEQFF.

The table lists this clonotype with a few counts. The chain joins TRBV28 to TRBJ1-4; 8 bases are a match to TRBD1. The germline CDR1 and CDR2 sequences are MDHEN and SYDVKM. The J segment lost 3 bases and the V segment lost 6 bases, leaving 9 bases of the junction unmatched. The CDR3 contains 16 residues. The CDR3: CASRPTGEKANEKLFF. DNA for the CDR3: TGTGCCAGCAGACCGACAGGGGAGAAGGCTAATGAAAAACTGTTTTTT.

This clonotype was observed a handful of times. The V and J genes are TRBV12-3 or TRBV12-4 and TRBJ1-4; no definite D call. This CDR3 comprises 14 residues. Trimming pared 7 bases from V and 3 bases from J, leaving 12 bases between. CDR3 in amino acids: CASNSRGPNEKLFF. CDR3 bases: TGTGCCAGCAACTCCCGGGGTCCTAATGAAAAACTGTTTTTT.